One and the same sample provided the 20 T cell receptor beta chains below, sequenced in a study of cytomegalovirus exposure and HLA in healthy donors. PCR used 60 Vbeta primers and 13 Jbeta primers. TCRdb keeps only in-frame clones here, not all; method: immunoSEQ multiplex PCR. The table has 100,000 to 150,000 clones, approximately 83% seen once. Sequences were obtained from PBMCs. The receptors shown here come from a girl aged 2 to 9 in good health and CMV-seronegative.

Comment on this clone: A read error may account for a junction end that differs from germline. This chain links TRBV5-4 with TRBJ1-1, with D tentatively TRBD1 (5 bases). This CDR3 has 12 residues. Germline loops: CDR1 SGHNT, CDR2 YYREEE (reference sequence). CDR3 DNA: TGTGCCAGCAGCAACCGAGGGACTGAGGCTTTCTTT. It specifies CASSNRGTEAFF.

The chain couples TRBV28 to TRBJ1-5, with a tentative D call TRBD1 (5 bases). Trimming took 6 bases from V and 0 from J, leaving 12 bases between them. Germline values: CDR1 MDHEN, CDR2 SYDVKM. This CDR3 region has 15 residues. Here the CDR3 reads CASRPGGGSNQPQHF. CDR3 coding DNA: TGTGCCAGCAGGCCCGGGGGGGGTAGCAATCAGCCCCAGCATTTT.

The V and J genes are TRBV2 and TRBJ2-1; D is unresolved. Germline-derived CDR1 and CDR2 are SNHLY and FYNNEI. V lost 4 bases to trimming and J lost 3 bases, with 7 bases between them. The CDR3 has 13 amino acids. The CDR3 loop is CASSGAYYNEQFF. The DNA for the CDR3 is TGTGCCAGCAGTGGTGCCTACTACAATGAGCAGTTCTTC.

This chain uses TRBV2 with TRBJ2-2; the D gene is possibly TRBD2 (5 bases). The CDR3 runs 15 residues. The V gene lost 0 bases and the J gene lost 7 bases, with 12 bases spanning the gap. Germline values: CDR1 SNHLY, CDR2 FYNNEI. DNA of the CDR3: TGTGCCAGCAGTGAAGCGACTCGGGGAATCGGGGAGCTGTTTTTT. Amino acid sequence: CASSEATRGIGELFF. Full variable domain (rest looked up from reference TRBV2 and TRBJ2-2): EPEVTQTPSHQVTQMGQEVILRCVPISNHLYFYWYRQILGQKVEFLVSFYNNEISEKSEIFDDQFSVERPDGSNFTLKIRSTKLEDSAMYFCASSEATRGIGELFFGEGSRLTVL.

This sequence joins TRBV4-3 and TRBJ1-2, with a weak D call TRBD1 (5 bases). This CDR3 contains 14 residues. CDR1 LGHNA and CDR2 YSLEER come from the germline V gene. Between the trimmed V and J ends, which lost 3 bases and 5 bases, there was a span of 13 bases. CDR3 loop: CASSQGTSSYGYTF. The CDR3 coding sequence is TGCGCCAGCAGCCAGGGGACTAGCTCTTATGGCTACACCTTC.

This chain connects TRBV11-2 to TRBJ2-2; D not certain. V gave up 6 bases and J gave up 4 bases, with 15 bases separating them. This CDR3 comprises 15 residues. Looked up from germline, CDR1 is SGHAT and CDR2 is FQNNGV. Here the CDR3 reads CASSSPESGTGELFF. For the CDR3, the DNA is TGTGCCAGCAGTTCTCCAGAATCAGGCACCGGGGAGCTGTTTTTT. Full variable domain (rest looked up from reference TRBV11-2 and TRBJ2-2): EAGVAQSPRYKIIEKRQSVAFWCNPISGHATLYWYQQILGQGPKLLIQFQNNGVVDDSQLPKDRFSAERLKGVDSTLKIQPAKLEDSAVYLCASSSPESGTGELFFGEGSRLTVL.

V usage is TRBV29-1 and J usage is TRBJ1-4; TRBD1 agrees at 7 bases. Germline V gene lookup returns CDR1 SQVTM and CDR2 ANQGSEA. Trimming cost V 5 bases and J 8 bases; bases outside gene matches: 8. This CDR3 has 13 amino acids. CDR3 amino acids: CSVTDRAEEKLFF. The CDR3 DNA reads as TGCAGCGTTACAGACAGGGCAGAAGAAAAACTGTTTTTT.

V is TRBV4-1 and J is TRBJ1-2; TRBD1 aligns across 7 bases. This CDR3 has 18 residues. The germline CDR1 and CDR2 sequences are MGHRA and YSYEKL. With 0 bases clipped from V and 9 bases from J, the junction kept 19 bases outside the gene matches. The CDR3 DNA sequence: TGCGCCAGCAGCCAAGAGCAAAGCCGGGAGCCACAGGGGTTTAGCTACACCTTC. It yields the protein CASSQEQSREPQGFSYTF.

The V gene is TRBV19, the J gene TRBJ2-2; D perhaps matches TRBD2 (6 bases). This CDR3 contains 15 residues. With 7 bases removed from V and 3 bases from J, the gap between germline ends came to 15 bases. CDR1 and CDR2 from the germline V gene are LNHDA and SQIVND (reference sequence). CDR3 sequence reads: CASTTGWGDTGELFF. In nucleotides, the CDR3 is TGTGCCAGTACCACTGGGTGGGGGGACACCGGGGAGCTGTTTTTT. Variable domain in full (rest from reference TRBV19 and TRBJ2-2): DGGITQSPKYLFRKEGQNVTLSCEQNLNHDAMYWYRQDPGQGLRLIYYSQIVNDFQKGDIAEGYSVSREKKESFPLTVTSAQKNPTAFYLCASTTGWGDTGELFFGEGSRLTVL.

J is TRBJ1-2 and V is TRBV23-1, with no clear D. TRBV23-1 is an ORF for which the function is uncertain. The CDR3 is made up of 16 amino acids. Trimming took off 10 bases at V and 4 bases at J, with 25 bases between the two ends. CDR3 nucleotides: TGCGCCACCCCCCCTATGACGACGCGGGAGGCCTATGGCTACACCTTC. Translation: CATPPMTTREAYGYTF.

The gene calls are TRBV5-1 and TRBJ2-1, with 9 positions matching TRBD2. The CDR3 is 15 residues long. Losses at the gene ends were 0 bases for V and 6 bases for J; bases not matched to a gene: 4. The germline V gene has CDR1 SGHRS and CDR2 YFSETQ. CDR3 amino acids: CASSLGLAGINEQFF. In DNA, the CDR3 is TGCGCCAGCAGCTTGGGCCTAGCGGGGATCAATGAGCAGTTCTTC. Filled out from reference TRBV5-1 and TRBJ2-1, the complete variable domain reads KAGVTQTPRYLIKTRGQQVTLSCSPISGHRSVSWYQQTPGQGLQFLFEYFSETQRNKGNFPGRFSGRQFSNSRSEMNVSTLELGDSALYLCASSLGLAGINEQFFGPGTRLTVL.

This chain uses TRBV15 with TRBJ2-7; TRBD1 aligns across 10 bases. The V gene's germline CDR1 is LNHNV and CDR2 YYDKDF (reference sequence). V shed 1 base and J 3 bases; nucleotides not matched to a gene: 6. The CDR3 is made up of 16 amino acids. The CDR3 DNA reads TGTGCCACCAGCAGAGGGCGGACAGGGGGACGCTACGAGCAGTACTTC. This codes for CATSRGRTGGRYEQYF.

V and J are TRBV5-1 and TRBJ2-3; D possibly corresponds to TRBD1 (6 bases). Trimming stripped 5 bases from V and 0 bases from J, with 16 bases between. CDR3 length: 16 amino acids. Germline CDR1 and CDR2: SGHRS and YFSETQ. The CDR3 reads CASSPGQIPSTDTQYF. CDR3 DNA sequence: TGCGCCAGCAGTCCCGGACAGATACCTAGCACAGATACGCAGTATTTT.

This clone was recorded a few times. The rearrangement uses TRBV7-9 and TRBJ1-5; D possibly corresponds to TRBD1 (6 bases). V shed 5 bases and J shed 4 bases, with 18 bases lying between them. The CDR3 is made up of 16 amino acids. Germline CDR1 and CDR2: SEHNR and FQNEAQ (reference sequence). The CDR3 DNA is TGTGCCAGCAGCGCGAATGCGGGGGACATTAATCAGCCCCAGCATTTT. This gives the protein CASSANAGDINQPQHF.

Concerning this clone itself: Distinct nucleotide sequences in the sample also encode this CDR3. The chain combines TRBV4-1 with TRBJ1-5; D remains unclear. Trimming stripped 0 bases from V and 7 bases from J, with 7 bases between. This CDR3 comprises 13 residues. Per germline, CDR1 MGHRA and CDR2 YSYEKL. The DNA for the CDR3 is TGCGCCAGCAGCCAAGATCTTGTGCAGCCCCAGCATTTT. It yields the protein CASSQDLVQPQHF.

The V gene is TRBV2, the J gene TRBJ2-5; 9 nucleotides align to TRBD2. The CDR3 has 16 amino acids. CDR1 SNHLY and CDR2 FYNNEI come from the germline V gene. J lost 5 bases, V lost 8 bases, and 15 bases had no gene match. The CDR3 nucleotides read TGTGCCAGCGATAGAAGGGCGGGAGGGTTGATTGAGACCCAGTACTTC. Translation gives CASDRRAGGLIETQYF.

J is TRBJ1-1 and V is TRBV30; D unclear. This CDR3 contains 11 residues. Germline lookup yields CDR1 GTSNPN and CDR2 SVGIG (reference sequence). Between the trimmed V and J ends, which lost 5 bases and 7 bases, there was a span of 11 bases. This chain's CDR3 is CAWGWSDEAFF. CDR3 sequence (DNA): TGTGCCTGGGGCTGGAGTGATGAAGCTTTCTTT.

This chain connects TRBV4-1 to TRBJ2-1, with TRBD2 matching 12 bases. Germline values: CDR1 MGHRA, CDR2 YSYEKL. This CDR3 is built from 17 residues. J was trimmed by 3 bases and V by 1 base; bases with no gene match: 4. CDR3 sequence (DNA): TGCGCCAGCAGCCAAGGACTAGCGGGGGACCTCTACAATGAGCAGTTCTTC. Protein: CASSQGLAGDLYNEQFF.

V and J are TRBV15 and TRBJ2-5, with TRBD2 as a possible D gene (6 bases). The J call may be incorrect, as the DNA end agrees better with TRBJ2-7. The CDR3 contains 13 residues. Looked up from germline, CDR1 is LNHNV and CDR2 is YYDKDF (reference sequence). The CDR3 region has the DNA TGTGCCACCAGCAGAGATGGGACTCGCGAGCAGTACTTC. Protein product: CATSRDGTREQYF.

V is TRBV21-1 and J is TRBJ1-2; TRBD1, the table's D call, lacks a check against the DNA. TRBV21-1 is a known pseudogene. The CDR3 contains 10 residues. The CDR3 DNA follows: TGTGCCAGCACTAGGCAGGGGGAAACCTTC. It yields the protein CASTRQGETF.